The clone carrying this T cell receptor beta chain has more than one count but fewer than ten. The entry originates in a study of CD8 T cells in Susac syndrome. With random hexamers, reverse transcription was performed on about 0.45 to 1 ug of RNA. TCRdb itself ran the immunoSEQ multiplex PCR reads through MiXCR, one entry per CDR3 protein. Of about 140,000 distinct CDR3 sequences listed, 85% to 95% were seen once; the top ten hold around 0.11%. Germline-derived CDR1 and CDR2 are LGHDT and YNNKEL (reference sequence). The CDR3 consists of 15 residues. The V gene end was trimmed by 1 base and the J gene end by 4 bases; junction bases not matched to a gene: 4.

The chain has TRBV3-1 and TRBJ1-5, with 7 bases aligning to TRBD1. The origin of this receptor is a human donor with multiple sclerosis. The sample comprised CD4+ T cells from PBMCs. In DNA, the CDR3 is TGTGCCAGCAGCCAAGGGAGGGGACAGAATCAGCCCCAGCATTTT. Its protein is CASSQGRGQNQPQHF. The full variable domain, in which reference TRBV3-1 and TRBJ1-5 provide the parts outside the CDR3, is DTAVSQTPKYLVTQMGNDKSIKCEQNLGHDTMYWYKQDSKKFLKIMFSYNNKELIINETVPNRFSPKSPDKAHLNLHINSLELGDSAVYFCASSQGRGQNQPQHFGDGTRLSIL.